This TCR beta chain was captured in a study of T cells in tuberculosis. Notes on the study in general: Smaller alpha distances in active tuberculosis partly reflected shorter CDR3-alpha lengths.

The time point is: new active TB diagnosis, blood taken before or within 7 days of starting treatment. Included patients were adults of at least 18, HIV-seronegative, South African. CDR1 GTSNPN and CDR2 SVGIG come from the germline V gene (reference sequence). V was pared by 0 bases and J by 5 bases, with 11 bases between. CDR3 size: 13 residues. Sequencing was performed with immunoSEQ multiplex PCR; in TCRdb, only in-frame clones are kept and a portion is missing. The sample holds tens of thousands of clones, approximately 90% seen once. Worth noting for this clone: Antigen specificity is unknown.

V and J are TRBV30 and TRBJ2-7; possibly TRBD2 for D (5 bases). The specimen was PBMCs, collected at tuberculosis diagnosis. The clonotype comes from an adult with tuberculosis. DNA of the CDR3: TGTGCCTGGAGTGTACTGGGAGTTCACGAGCAGTACTTC. It specifies CAWSVLGVHEQYF.